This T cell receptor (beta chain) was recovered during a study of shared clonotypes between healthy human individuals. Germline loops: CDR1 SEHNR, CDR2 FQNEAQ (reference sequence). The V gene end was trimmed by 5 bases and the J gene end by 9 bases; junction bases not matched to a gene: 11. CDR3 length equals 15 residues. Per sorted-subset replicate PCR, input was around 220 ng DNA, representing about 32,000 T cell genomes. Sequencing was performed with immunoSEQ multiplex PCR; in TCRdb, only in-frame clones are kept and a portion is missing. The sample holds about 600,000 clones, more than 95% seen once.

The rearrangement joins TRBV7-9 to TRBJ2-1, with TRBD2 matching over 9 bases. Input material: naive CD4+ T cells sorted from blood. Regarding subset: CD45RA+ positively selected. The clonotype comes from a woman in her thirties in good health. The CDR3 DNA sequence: TGTGCCAGCAGCCCCTTGGTAGCGGGAGCGGCTGAGCAGTTCTTC. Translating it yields CASSPLVAGAAEQFF.